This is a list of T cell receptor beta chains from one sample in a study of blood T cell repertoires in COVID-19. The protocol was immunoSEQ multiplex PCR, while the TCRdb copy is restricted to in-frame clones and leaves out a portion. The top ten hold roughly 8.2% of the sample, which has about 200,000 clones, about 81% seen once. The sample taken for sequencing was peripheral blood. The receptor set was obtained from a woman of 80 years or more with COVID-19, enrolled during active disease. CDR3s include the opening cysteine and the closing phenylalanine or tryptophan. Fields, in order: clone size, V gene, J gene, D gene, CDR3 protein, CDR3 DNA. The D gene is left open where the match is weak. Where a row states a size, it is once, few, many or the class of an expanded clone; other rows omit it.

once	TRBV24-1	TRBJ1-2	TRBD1	CATSDFTLTGVQTRYTF	TGTGCCACCAGTGATTTCACCCTGACAGGGGTCCAAACGCGCTACACCTTC
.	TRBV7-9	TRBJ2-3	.	CASSLGQTYGTDTQYF	TGTGCCAGCAGCTTAGGCCAAACCTACGGCACAGATACGCAGTATTTT
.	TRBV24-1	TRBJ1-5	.	CATPSGNQPQHF	TGTGCCACCCCTTCGGGCAATCAGCCCCAGCATTTT
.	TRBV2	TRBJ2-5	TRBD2	CASSRQGGFETQYF	TGTGCCAGCAGTCGCCAGGGAGGGTTCGAGACCCAGTACTTC
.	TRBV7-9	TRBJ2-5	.	CASSAVGAQETQYF	TGTGCCAGCAGCGCCGTGGGGGCCCAAGAGACCCAGTACTTC
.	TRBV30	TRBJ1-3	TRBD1	CAWDPGTGGSGNTIYF	TGTGCCTGGGACCCCGGGACAGGGGGTTCTGGAAACACCATATATTTT
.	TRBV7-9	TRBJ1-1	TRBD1	CASSFGTTGEAFF	TGTGCCAGCAGCTTTGGAACGACAGGGGAAGCTTTCTTT
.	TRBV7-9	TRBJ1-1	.	CASSLIGSTEAFF	TGTGCCAGCAGCTTAATAGGGAGTACTGAAGCTTTCTTT
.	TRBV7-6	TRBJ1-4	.	CASSRAGRPTNEKLFF	TGTGCCAGCAGCCGAGCAGGGCGACCAACTAATGAAAAACTGTTTTTT
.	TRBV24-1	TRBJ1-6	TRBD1	CATSGRTGSANSPLHF	TGTGCCACCAGTGGCCGGACAGGGTCCGCTAATTCACCCCTCCACTTT
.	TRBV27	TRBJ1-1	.	CASSSGALGTEAFF	TGTGCCAGCTCCTCTGGGGCTTTGGGCACTGAAGCTTTCTTT
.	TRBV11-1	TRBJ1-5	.	CASSSLPGQPQHF	TGTGCCAGCAGCTCCCTCCCGGGGCAGCCCCAGCATTTT
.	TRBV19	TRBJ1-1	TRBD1	CASRIRGTGGGTEAFF	TGTGCCAGTAGGATCAGGGGGACAGGGGGCGGGACTGAAGCTTTCTTT
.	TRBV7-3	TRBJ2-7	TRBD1	CASSFTGGDYEQYF	TGTGCCAGCAGCTTTACAGGGGGAGACTACGAGCAGTACTTC
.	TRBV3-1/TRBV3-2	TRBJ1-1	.	CASSQEAAKAFF	TGTGCCAGCAGCCAAGAGGCAGCGAAAGCTTTCTTT
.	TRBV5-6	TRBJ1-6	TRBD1	CASSTTGNSPLHF	TGTGCCAGCAGCACGACAGGGAATTCACCCCTCCACTTT
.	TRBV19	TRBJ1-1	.	CASSITGTNTEAFF	TGTGCCAGTAGTATCACAGGGACGAACACTGAAGCTTTCTTT
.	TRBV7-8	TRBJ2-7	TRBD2	CASSGGLAHEQYF	TGTGCCAGCAGCGGAGGACTAGCTCACGAGCAGTACTTC
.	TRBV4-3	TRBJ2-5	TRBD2	CASSQAPGGSSETQYF	TGCGCCAGCAGCCAAGCCCCGGGAGGCTCGTCAGAGACCCAGTACTTC
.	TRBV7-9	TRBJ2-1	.	CASSLQTGLYNEQFF	TGTGCCAGCAGCTTACAAACGGGATTATACAATGAGCAGTTCTTC
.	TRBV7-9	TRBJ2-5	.	CASSLELRSLETQYF	TGTGCCAGCAGCTTAGAGCTCAGGTCTTTGGAGACCCAGTACTTC
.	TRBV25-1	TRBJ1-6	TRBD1	CASSGGQGARFNSPLHF	TGTGCCAGCAGTGGAGGACAGGGGGCCCGGTTTAATTCACCCCTCCACTTT
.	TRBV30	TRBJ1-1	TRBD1	CAWSVRAGGNTEAFF	TGTGCCTGGAGTGTACGGGCAGGGGGGAACACTGAAGCTTTCTTT